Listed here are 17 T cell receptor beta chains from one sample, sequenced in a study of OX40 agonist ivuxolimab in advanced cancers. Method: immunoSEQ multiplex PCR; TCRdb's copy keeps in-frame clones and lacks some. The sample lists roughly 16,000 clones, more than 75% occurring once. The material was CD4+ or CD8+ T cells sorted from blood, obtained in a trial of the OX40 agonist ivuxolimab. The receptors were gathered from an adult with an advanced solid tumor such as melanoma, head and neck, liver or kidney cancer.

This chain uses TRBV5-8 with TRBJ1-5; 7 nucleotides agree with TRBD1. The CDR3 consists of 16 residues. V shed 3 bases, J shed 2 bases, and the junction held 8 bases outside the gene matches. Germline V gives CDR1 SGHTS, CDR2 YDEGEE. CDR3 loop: CASSWLRQGRNQPQHF. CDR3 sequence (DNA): TGTGCCAGCAGCTGGCTAAGACAGGGTCGCAATCAGCCCCAGCATTTT.

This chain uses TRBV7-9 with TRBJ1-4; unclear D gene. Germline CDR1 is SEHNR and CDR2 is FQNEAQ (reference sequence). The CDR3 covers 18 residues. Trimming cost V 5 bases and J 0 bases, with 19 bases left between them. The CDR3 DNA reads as TGTGCCAGCAGCGCTCACAAAGGACGGAGCGCAACTAATGAAAAACTGTTTTTT. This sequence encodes CASSAHKGRSATNEKLFF.

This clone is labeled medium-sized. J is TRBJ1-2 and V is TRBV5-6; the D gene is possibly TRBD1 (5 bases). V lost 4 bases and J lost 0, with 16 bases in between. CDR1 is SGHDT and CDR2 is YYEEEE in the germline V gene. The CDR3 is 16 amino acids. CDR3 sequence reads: CASSPDEGFTNYGYTF. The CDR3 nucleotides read TGTGCCAGCAGCCCCGACGAGGGGTTTACTAACTATGGCTACACCTTC.

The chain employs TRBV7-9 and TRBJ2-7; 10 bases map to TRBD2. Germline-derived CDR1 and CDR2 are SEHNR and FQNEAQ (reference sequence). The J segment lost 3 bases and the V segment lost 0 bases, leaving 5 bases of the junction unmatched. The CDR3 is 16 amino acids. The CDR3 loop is CASSLATSGRGYEQYF. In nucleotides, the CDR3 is TGTGCCAGCAGCTTAGCGACTAGCGGGCGTGGCTACGAGCAGTACTTC.

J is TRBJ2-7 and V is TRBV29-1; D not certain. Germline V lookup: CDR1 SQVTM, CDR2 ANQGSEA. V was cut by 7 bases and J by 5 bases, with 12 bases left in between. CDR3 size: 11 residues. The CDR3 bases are TGCAGCGCCATGCGTGGGGACGAGCAGTACTTC. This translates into CSAMRGDEQYF.

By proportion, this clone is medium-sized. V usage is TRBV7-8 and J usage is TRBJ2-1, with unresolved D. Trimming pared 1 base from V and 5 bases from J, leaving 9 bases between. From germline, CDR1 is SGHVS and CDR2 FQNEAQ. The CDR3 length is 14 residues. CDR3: CASSLVWQHNEQFF. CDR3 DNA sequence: TGTGCCAGCAGCTTAGTGTGGCAGCACAATGAGCAGTTCTTC.

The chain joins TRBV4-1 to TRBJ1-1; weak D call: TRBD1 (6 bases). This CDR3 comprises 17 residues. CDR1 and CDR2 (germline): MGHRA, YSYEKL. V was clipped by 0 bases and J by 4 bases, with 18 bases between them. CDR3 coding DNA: TGCGCCAGCAGCCAAGATGCAGGGGCCCTACCCAGCACTGAAGCTTTCTTT. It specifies CASSQDAGALPSTEAFF.

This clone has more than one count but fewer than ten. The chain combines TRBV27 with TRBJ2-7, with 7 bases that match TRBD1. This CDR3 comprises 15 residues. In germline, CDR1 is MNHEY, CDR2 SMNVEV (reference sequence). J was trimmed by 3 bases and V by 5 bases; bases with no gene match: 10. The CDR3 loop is CASSHPKTGFYEQYF. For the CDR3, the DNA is TGTGCCAGCAGTCATCCAAAGACAGGGTTCTACGAGCAGTACTTC.

The CDR3 region has the DNA TGTGCCAGCAGCGGACTAGCGGGATCCTACAATGAGCAGTTCTTC. It is translated as CASSGLAGSYNEQFF. The chain has TRBV7-2 and TRBJ2-1; 12 bases map to TRBD2. The germline gives CDR1 SGHTA, CDR2 FQGNSA. Germline trimming cut 5 bases from V and 1 base from J; bases unmatched to any gene: 0. The CDR3 runs to 15 residues.

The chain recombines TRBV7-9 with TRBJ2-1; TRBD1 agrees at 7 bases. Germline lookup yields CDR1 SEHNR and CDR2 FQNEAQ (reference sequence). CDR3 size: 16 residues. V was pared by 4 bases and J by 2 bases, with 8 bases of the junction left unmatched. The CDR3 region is CASSSLPTGAYNEQFF. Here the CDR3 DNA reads TGTGCCAGCAGCTCCCTACCCACAGGGGCCTACAATGAGCAGTTCTTC.

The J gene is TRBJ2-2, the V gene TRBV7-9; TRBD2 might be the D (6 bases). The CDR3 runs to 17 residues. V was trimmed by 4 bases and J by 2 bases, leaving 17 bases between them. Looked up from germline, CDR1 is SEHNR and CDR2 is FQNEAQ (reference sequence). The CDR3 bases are TGTGCCAGCAGCTCCTTAACGGGAGCGGCTAACACCGGGGAGCTGTTTTTT. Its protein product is CASSSLTGAANTGELFF.

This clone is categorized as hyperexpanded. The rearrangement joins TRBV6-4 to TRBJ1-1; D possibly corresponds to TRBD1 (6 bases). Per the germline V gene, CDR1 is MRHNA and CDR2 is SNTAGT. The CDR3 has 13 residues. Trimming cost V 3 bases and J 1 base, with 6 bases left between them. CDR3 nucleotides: TGTGCCAGCAGTGAACAGGGGAACACTGAAGCTTTCTTT. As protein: CASSEQGNTEAFF.

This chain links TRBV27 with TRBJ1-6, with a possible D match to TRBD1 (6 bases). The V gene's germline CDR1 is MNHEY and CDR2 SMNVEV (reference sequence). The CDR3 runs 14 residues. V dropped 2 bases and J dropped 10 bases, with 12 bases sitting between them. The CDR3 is CASSLDRPSSPLHF. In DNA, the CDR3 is TGTGCCAGCAGTTTAGACAGGCCGTCCTCACCCCTCCACTTT.

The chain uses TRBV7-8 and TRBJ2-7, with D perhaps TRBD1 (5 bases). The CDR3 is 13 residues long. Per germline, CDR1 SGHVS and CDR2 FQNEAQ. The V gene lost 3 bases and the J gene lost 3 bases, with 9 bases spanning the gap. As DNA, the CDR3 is TGTGCCAGCAGCTTGCGACAGCACTACGAGCAGTACTTC. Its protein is CASSLRQHYEQYF.

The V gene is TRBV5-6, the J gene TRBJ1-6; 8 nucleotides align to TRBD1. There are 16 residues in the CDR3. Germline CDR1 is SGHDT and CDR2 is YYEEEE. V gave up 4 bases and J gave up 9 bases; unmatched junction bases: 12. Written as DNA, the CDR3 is TGTGCCAGCAGCAGCAGGGGGCGAGGATTTGGTTCACCCCTCCACTTT. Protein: CASSSRGRGFGSPLHF.

The chain's CDR3 is CASSFVAGGYEQYF. Here the CDR3 DNA reads TGTGCCAGCAGTTTTGTAGCGGGGGGCTACGAGCAGTACTTC. The rearrangement joins TRBV27 to TRBJ2-7; 10 bases fit TRBD2. Germline V gene sequence: CDR1 MNHEY, CDR2 SMNVEV (reference sequence). The CDR3 is made up of 14 amino acids. V was clipped by 3 bases and J by 3 bases; unmatched bases: 2.

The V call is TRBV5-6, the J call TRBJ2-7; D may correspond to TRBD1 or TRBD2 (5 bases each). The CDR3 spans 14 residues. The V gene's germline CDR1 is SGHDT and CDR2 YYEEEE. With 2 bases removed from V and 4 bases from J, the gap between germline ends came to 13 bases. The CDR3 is CASSFGRDPYEQYF. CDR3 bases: TGTGCCAGCAGCTTTGGACGGGACCCTTACGAGCAGTACTTC.